Each of the 25 T cell receptor beta chains below was sequenced from the same sample in a study of shared clonotypes between healthy human individuals. TCRdb's copy holds only in-frame clones and misses some; the assay was immunoSEQ multiplex PCR. The sample shows about 2 million clones, about 95% of them seen only once. Positively selected for CCR7, the CD45RO-negative cells used as naive CD8 cells excluded terminally differentiated effector memory CD45RA+ cells. The material sequenced was naive CD8+ T cells sorted from blood. Receptors were obtained from a man younger than 35 in good health.

This rearrangement joins TRBV28 to TRBJ2-7; 7 nucleotides line up with TRBD1. CDR1 is MDHEN and CDR2 is SYDVKM in the germline V gene. This CDR3 spans 14 amino acids. The V and J ends lost 6 bases and 2 bases, in that order; junction bases with no gene match: 7. The CDR3: CASSPGQTTYEQYF. CDR3 in DNA: TGTGCCAGCAGCCCGGGACAGACAACCTACGAGCAGTACTTC.

Concerning this clone itself: This sample includes further DNA sequences coding for the same CDR3. V usage is TRBV7-2 and J usage is TRBJ2-7, with a weak D call TRBD1 (5 bases). The CDR3 is 14 amino acids. Germline assignment: CDR1 SGHTA and CDR2 FQGNSA. V lost 1 base to trimming and J lost 1 base, with 8 bases between them. In DNA, the CDR3 is TGTGCCAGCAGCTTAGGGGGCCGGTCCTACGAGCAGTACTTC. Protein product: CASSLGGRSYEQYF.

This rearrangement joins TRBV10-1 to TRBJ2-2, with D unclear. CDR1 WNHNN and CDR2 SYGVQD come from the germline V gene (reference sequence). V lost 5 bases and J 6 bases, leaving 7 bases between the germline ends. The CDR3 is 12 residues long. CDR3 nucleotides: TGCGCCAGCAGTATAGGGTCCGGGGAGCTGTTTTTT. It encodes CASSIGSGELFF.

The chain uses TRBV30 and TRBJ1-6; D unclear. The CDR3 has 16 amino acids. The V gene's germline CDR1 is GTSNPN and CDR2 SVGIG (reference sequence). Trimming pared 3 bases from V and 0 bases from J, leaving 12 bases between. CDR3 sequence reads: CAWRVGGNSYNSPLHF. As DNA, the CDR3 is TGTGCCTGGAGGGTAGGTGGGAACTCCTATAATTCACCCCTCCACTTT.

This sequence joins TRBV5-1 and TRBJ2-2; 8 bases align to TRBD1. This CDR3 is built from 16 residues. The junction had 5 bases not matched to a gene; V was cut back by 4 bases and J by 0 bases. Germline V lookup: CDR1 SGHRS, CDR2 YFSETQ. CDR3 loop: CASSADRAPNTGELFF. As DNA, the CDR3 is TGCGCCAGCAGCGCGGACAGGGCACCGAACACCGGGGAGCTGTTTTTT.

The chain is built from TRBV5-1 and TRBJ1-2; D remains ambiguous. The ends were cut back, 0 bases at V and 2 bases at J, with 8 bases in the middle. Germline V gene data show CDR1 as SGHRS and CDR2 as YFSETQ. The CDR3 extends over 14 amino acids. This CDR3 is CASSLAQTNYGYTF. The CDR3 nucleotides are TGCGCCAGCAGCTTGGCCCAGACCAACTATGGCTACACCTTC.

The V and J genes are TRBV29-1 and TRBJ2-5; perhaps D is TRBD1 or TRBD2 (5 bases each). The CDR3 runs 14 residues. Trimming left V 3 bases short and J 4 bases short, with 15 bases between. Germline V CDR1 and CDR2: SQVTM, ANQGSEA. The CDR3 sequence: CSVEGRRIGETQYF. The CDR3, as DNA: TGCAGCGTTGAGGGACGGAGGATTGGAGAGACCCAGTACTTC.

A note on this clone: The same CDR3 is also encoded by other DNA sequences in this sample. The chain recombines TRBV9 with TRBJ2-7; TRBD1 aligns across 9 bases. CDR3 length equals 14 residues. Germline trimming cut 3 bases from V and 4 bases from J; bases unmatched to any gene: 5. Germline CDR1 is SGDLS and CDR2 is YYNGEE. Written as DNA, the CDR3 is TGTGCCAGCAGCGCCGGGACAGGGCCTTACGAGCAGTACTTC. This codes for CASSAGTGPYEQYF. The whole variable domain, filled in from reference TRBV9 and TRBJ2-7, reads DSGVTQTPKHLITATGQRVTLRCSPRSGDLSVYWYQQSLDQGLQFLIQYYNGEERAKGNILERFSAQQFPDLHSELNLSSLELGDSALYFCASSAGTGPYEQYFGPGTRLTVT.

This chain links TRBV29-1 with TRBJ2-3; 11 positions agree with TRBD2. This CDR3 contains 15 residues. With 4 bases clipped from V and 4 bases from J, the junction kept 7 bases outside the gene matches. The germline gives CDR1 SQVTM, CDR2 ANQGSEA. For the CDR3, the DNA is TGCAGCGTTGCGGTGATAGCGGGAGGGCCAGATACGCAGTATTTT. Encoded protein: CSVAVIAGGPDTQYF.

This CDR3 reads CASSQDLRGTNEKLFF. The CDR3 DNA is TGCGCCAGCAGCCAAGATCTAAGAGGAACTAATGAAAAACTGTTTTTT. This chain uses TRBV4-3 with TRBJ1-4; D unclear. The V gene's germline CDR1 is LGHNA and CDR2 YSLEER. This CDR3 has 16 residues. Trimming took off 0 bases at V and 1 base at J, with 9 bases between the two ends.

This sequence joins TRBV13 and TRBJ2-1; 11 bases are shared with TRBD2. The V segment lost 3 bases and the J segment 10 bases; nucleotides outside the gene matches: 11. Germline V gives CDR1 PRHDT, CDR2 FYEKMQ (reference sequence). The length of the CDR3 is 16 residues. The CDR3 loop reads CASSFPSGGHFKEQFF. The CDR3 nucleotides read TGTGCCAGCAGCTTCCCTAGCGGGGGGCATTTTAAGGAGCAGTTCTTC.

The chain carries TRBV5-6 and TRBJ1-5; the D is unclear. Trimming cost V 6 bases and J 0 bases, with 10 bases left between them. The CDR3 length is 14 residues. Looked up from germline, CDR1 is SGHDT and CDR2 is YYEEEE. CDR3 nucleotide sequence: TGTGCCAGCATGACCCTTTATAGCAATCAGCCCCAGCATTTT. The encoded protein is CASMTLYSNQPQHF.

This rearrangement joins TRBV7-2 to TRBJ2-7, with D unresolved. V shed 3 bases and J shed 3 bases, with 15 bases lying between them. This CDR3 contains 15 residues. Germline CDR1 reads SGHTA; CDR2 reads FQGNSA. The CDR3 DNA is TGTGCCAGCAGCTTCTTTAGTAGGCAGAACTACGAGCAGTACTTC. The encoded protein is CASSFFSRQNYEQYF.

J is TRBJ1-4 and V is TRBV19, with D perhaps matching TRBD1 (5 bases). Germline values: CDR1 LNHDA, CDR2 SQIVND (reference sequence). V was cut by 3 bases and J by 3 bases, with 11 bases left in between. The length of the CDR3 is 15 residues. The CDR3 DNA reads as TGTGCCAGTAGTATTTACAGGAGCCCTAATGAAAAACTGTTTTTT. It encodes CASSIYRSPNEKLFF.

This chain connects TRBV9 to TRBJ2-1, with TRBD2 as a possible D gene (6 bases). Trimming shortened V by 3 bases and J by 3 bases, and 13 bases separated the two germline ends. In germline, CDR1 is SGDLS, CDR2 YYNGEE. The CDR3 totals 15 residues. The CDR3 region has the DNA TGTGCCAGCAGCGCCCCTCCGGGGGACTACAATGAGCAGTTCTTC. Its protein product is CASSAPPGDYNEQFF.

The rearrangement links TRBV30 to TRBJ2-7; D is undetermined. Germline CDR1 reads GTSNPN; CDR2 reads SVGIG (reference sequence). There are 12 residues in the CDR3. V shed 0 bases and J shed 8 bases, with 11 bases lying between them. The CDR3: CAWSVYNNQQYF. The DNA of the CDR3 is TGTGCCTGGAGTGTCTATAACAATCAGCAGTACTTC.

About this clone itself: Other DNA sequences within the sample encode an identical CDR3. This chain joins TRBV6-5 and TRBJ1-1; D uncertain. The CDR3 sequence is 13 residues long. The germline V and J ends were trimmed by 2 bases and 5 bases, with 9 bases remaining between them. Germline CDR1 and CDR2: MNHEY and SVGAGI. CDR3: CASSYGRGTEAFF. CDR3 sequence (DNA): TGTGCCAGCAGTTACGGGCGGGGTACTGAAGCTTTCTTT.

The V call is TRBV6-5, the J call TRBJ1-5, with a weak D call TRBD1 (6 bases). This CDR3 has 15 amino acids. V dropped 1 base and J dropped 0 bases, with 7 bases sitting between them. CDR1 is MNHEY and CDR2 is SVGAGI in the germline V gene. The CDR3 nucleotides are TGTGCCAGCAGTTACTACAGGGATAGCAATCAGCCCCAGCATTTT. Translation gives CASSYYRDSNQPQHF.

Points on this clone: The sample holds other DNA sequences that translate to the same CDR3. The chain recombines TRBV5-6 with TRBJ1-2, with D possibly being TRBD1 (6 bases). V dropped 4 bases and J dropped 2 bases, with 9 bases sitting between them. Per germline, CDR1 SGHDT and CDR2 YYEEEE. This CDR3 region has 13 residues. CDR3 in amino acids: CASSPTGNYGYTF. CDR3 sequence (DNA): TGTGCCAGCAGCCCCACAGGGAACTATGGCTACACCTTC.

The J gene is TRBJ2-7, the V gene TRBV27; TRBD1 agrees at 10 bases. Germline CDR1 is MNHEY and CDR2 is SMNVEV (reference sequence). Trimming cost V 5 bases and J 4 bases; bases outside gene matches: 5. This CDR3 region has 14 residues. CDR3 DNA sequence: TGTGCCAGCAGTCAAGACAGGGGGCCGTACGAGCAGTACTTC. It codes for CASSQDRGPYEQYF.

The CDR3 region has the DNA TGTGCCAGCAGTGAACAGGGGTACCAAGAGACCCAGTACTTC. Protein sequence: CASSEQGYQETQYF. This rearrangement joins TRBV6-5 to TRBJ2-5; the match to TRBD1 covers 7 bases. This CDR3 is 14 amino acids long. Germline trimming cut 5 bases from V and 0 bases from J; bases unmatched to any gene: 3. Germline V gene sequence: CDR1 MNHEY, CDR2 SVGAGI.

The V call is TRBV4-1, the J call TRBJ2-7; TRBD2 agrees at 8 bases. Losses at the gene ends were 10 bases for V and 3 bases for J; bases not matched to a gene: 8. The CDR3 sequence is 13 residues long. Per the germline V gene, CDR1 is MGHRA and CDR2 is YSYEKL. CDR3 residues: CATARAGGYEQYF. The CDR3 region has the DNA TGCGCCACCGCTAGGGCGGGGGGCTACGAGCAGTACTTC.

This clone was seen only once. CDR3 loop: CASSLGTADPREQYF. CDR3 coding DNA: TGTGCCAGCAGCTTAGGGACAGCGGACCCGAGGGAGCAGTACTTC. The J gene is TRBJ2-7, the V gene TRBV11-2, with D perhaps TRBD1 (6 bases). The CDR3 is made up of 15 amino acids. Germline V gene data show CDR1 as SGHAT and CDR2 as FQNNGV. Trimming shortened V by 1 base and J by 7 bases, and 17 bases separated the two germline ends.

For this clone: Distinct nucleotide sequences in the sample also encode this CDR3. The rearrangement joins TRBV7-6 to TRBJ2-7, with 10 positions matching TRBD1. Germline lookup yields CDR1 SGHVS and CDR2 FNYEAQ. The CDR3 contains 14 residues. V lost 1 base, J lost 6 bases, and 3 bases stayed unmatched. CDR3: CASSLEGQGTEQYF. The DNA for the CDR3 is TGTGCCAGCAGCTTAGAGGGACAGGGGACCGAGCAGTACTTC.

The gene calls are TRBV27 and TRBJ2-1, with D possibly being TRBD1 (6 bases). The V end was cut by 3 bases, the J end by 4 bases, with 13 bases between. The CDR3 has 15 amino acids. The germline V gene encodes CDR1 MNHEY and CDR2 SMNVEV (reference sequence). The CDR3 DNA reads as TGTGCCAGCAGTTTTGTCGGGACAAATTACAATGAGCAGTTCTTC. Protein product: CASSFVGTNYNEQFF.